The rows below give T cell receptor beta chains drawn from one sample of a study of Graves' ophthalmopathy and Graves' hyperthyroidism. TCRdb ran MiXCR on the multiplex PCR reads and lists one entry per CDR3 protein. The data contain about 1.2 million distinct CDR3 sequences, 35% to 45% of them singletons. The sequencing input was peripheral blood or thyroid tissue (not recorded which). The source of these receptors is an adult man with Graves' hyperthyroidism. CDR3s include the opening cysteine and the closing phenylalanine or tryptophan. D genes are given only for firm matches. The listing skips clone size in some rows; elsewhere it reads once, few, many or a size class.

>many|TRBV13|TRBJ1-1|-
CASSTRQVNTEAFF
>-|TRBV2|TRBJ2-5|TRBD1
CASGQGMMETQYF
>-|TRBV4-3|TRBJ1-2|TRBD1
CASSLDRGRNYGYTF
>many|TRBV29-1|TRBJ2-7|-
CSVFTLAFNEQYF
>many|TRBV7-9|TRBJ1-2|TRBD1
CASSLAGQLAILYGYTF
>many|TRBV7-9|TRBJ1-5|-
CASSLGAGQPQHF
>once|TRBV6-5|TRBJ1-2|TRBD1
CASRYWTGGSNYGYTF
>-|TRBV4-2|TRBJ1-6|-
CASSQEVGRRNSPLHF
>-|TRBV10-3|TRBJ1-6|-
CAISEGGKDNSPLHF
>many|TRBV5-1|TRBJ1-5|TRBD1
CASSLDGTASEPQHF
>many|TRBV2|TRBJ1-2|-
CASSEKLIFRNGYGYTF